The entry below describes one TCR beta chain. The antigen is not known. Stated treatment: oral pan-JAK inhibitor, 5-10 mg twice daily. RNA, once extracted, was reverse transcribed into cDNA for use as the sequencing template. TCRdb keeps only in-frame clones here, not all; method: immunoSEQ multiplex PCR. This table holds 150,000 to 200,000 clones, approximately 49% found once. The source of the sample is a study of CD8+ T cells in alopecia areata. In the study overall: The authors scored treated patients' severity by affected scalp percentage. Findings and caveats of the study: Clonality in the scalp and expanded CD8+ clones ranked among the top 100 were significantly decreased by tofacitinib. Clonality exceeded that of normal scalp in lesional scalp, most notably in alopecia totalis/universalis.

The germline gives CDR1 SGDLS, CDR2 YYNGEE. V gave up 4 bases and J gave up 10 bases, with 15 bases separating them. The CDR3 consists of 14 residues. The TCR comes from a human donor with alopecia areata. Sequenced here: CD8+ T cells sorted from blood, sampled between weeks 51 and 54, from a patient treated with tofacitinib. The gene calls are TRBV9 and TRBJ1-6; a weak D match, TRBD1 (6 bases). CDR3 protein: CASSTSPGDSPLHF. DNA of the CDR3: TGTGCCAGCAGCACTTCGCCAGGGGACTCACCCCTCCACTTT.